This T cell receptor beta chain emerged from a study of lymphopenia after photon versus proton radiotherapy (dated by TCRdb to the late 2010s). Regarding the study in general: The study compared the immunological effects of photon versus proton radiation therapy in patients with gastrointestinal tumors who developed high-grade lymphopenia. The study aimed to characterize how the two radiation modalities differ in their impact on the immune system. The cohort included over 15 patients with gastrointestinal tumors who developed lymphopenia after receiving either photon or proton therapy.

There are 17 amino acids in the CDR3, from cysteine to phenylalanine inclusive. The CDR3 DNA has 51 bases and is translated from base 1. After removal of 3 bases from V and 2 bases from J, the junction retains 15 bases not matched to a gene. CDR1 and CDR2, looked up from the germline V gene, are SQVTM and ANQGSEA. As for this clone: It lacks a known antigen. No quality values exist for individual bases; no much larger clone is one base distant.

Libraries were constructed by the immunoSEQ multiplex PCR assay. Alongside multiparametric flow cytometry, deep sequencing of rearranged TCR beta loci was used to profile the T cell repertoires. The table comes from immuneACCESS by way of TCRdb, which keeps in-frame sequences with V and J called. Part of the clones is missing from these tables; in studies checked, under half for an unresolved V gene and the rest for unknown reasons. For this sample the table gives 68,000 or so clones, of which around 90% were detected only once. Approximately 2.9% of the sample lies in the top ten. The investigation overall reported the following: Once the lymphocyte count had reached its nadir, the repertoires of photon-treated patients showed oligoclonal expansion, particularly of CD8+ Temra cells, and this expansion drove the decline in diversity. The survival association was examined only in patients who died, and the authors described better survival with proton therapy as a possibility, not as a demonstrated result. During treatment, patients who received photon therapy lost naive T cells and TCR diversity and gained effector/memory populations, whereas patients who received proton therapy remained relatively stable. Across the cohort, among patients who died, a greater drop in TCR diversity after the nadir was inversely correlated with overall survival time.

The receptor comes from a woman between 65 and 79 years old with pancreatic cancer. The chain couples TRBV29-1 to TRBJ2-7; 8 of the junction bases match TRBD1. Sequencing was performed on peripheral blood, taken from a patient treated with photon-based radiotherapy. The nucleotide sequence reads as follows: TGCAGCGTTGATGTTGGAACGCAGGGGGCCGTAGCCTACGAGCAGTACTTC. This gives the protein CSVDVGTQGAVAYEQYF.